The 10 T cell receptor beta chains given below trace back to one sample, sequenced in a study of blood T cells in healthy people across ages. A J-beta primer mix and a sample-barcoded 5' primer were used in a second PCR of about 7 to 12 cycles. MiXCR was run by TCRdb on the 5' RACE reads, yielding one entry per CDR3 protein. The sample consists of 650,000 to 1,000,000 distinct CDR3 sequences, about 45% of them appearing once. The source material was blood. These receptors all stem from a man aged 80 or over in good health.

The chain has TRBV20-1 and TRBJ2-5, with D maybe TRBD2 (5 bases). The J call may be incorrect, as the DNA end agrees better with TRBJ2-1. The CDR3 has 14 amino acids. Germline loops: CDR1 DFQATT, CDR2 SNEGSKA (reference sequence). The CDR3 reads CSARDLAAQETQFF. The CDR3 coding sequence is TGCAGTGCTAGAGATCTAGCAGCCCAAGAGACCCAGTTCTTC.

This sequence joins TRBV28 and TRBJ1-5; D ambiguous. Germline loops: CDR1 MDHEN, CDR2 SYDVKM. CDR3 length equals 15 residues. Trimming took 4 bases from V and 1 from J, leaving 11 bases between them. The CDR3 DNA reads TGTGCCAGCAGTTCCCTGGGCCAGAGCAATCAGCCCCAGCATTTT. It yields the protein CASSSLGQSNQPQHF.

This sequence joins TRBV24-1 and TRBJ2-7; a weak D match, TRBD2 (6 bases). The V end was cut by 3 bases, the J end by 1 base, with 12 bases between. The CDR3 runs to 15 residues. Germline CDR1 is KGHDR and CDR2 is SFDVKD. CDR3 coding DNA: TGTGCCACCAGTGATCCCGGGACTGGGTCCTACGAGCAGTACTTC. Protein sequence: CATSDPGTGSYEQYF.

This chain connects TRBV27 to TRBJ2-5, with 13 bases fitting TRBD2. The better agreement between TRBJ2-7 and the DNA end casts doubt on the J call. Germline V gives CDR1 MNHEY, CDR2 SMNVEV (reference sequence). The CDR3 is 15 amino acids. CDR3 DNA: TGTGCCAGCAGCAGACTAGCGGGAGGTGCCGACGAGCAGTACTTC. It specifies CASSRLAGGADEQYF.

The chain employs TRBV4-1 and TRBJ2-3, with TRBD2 identical over 11 bases. The CDR3 spans 19 residues. The ends lost 4 bases at V and 6 bases at J; junction bases unmatched: 18. Germline assignment: CDR1 MGHRA and CDR2 YSYEKL. The CDR3: CASSPSTSGIPRGPDTQYF. CDR3 in DNA: TGCGCCAGCAGCCCTTCGACTAGCGGGATACCGAGAGGGCCTGATACGCAGTATTTT.

The rearrangement links TRBV4-2 to TRBJ1-4; 9 nucleotides agree with TRBD1. The V gene end was trimmed by 4 bases and the J gene end by 0 bases; junction bases not matched to a gene: 6. This CDR3 is 17 amino acids long. Germline lookup yields CDR1 LGHNA and CDR2 YNFKEQ. The CDR3 DNA follows: TGTGCCAGCAGCCTCCGGGACAGGGCCGCAACTAATGAAAAACTGTTTTTT. Protein sequence: CASSLRDRAATNEKLFF.

Ten or more counts support this clonotype. V and J are TRBV24-1 and TRBJ2-6, with D perhaps being TRBD1 or TRBD2 (5 bases each). The germline V and J ends were trimmed by 5 bases and 0 bases, with 16 bases remaining between them. The CDR3 spans 18 residues. Germline CDR1 is KGHDR and CDR2 is SFDVKD. The CDR3 sequence is CATSVSGASSSGANVLTF. The CDR3 region has the DNA TGTGCCACCAGTGTGTCCGGGGCGTCCTCCTCTGGGGCCAACGTCCTGACTTTC.

This clonotype has just a few counts. V gene TRBV4-2 combines with J gene TRBJ2-5; TRBD1 matches at 8 bases. With V trimmed by 3 bases and J by 5 bases, 5 bases remained unmatched. This CDR3 region has 14 residues. CDR1 and CDR2 (germline): LGHNA, YNFKEQ. In DNA, the CDR3 is TGTGCCAGCAGCCAGCTCAGGGGGCGGGAGACCCAGTACTTC. Its translation is CASSQLRGRETQYF.

CDR3 in DNA: TGCAGTGCTTTAATCCCGGGACTAGCGGACGGGGAGCTGTTTTTT. Translated: CSALIPGLADGELFF. The chain carries TRBV20-1 and TRBJ2-2, with 11 bases lining up with TRBD2. CDR1 DFQATT and CDR2 SNEGSKA come from the germline V gene (reference sequence). Germline trimming cut 5 bases from V and 7 bases from J; bases unmatched to any gene: 9. The CDR3 totals 15 residues.

V usage is TRBV7-2 and J usage is TRBJ2-6, with TRBD1 identical over 9 bases. Germline CDR1 reads SGHTA; CDR2 reads FQGNSA. The V and J ends lost 4 bases and 3 bases, in that order; junction bases with no gene match: 7. The CDR3 consists of 17 residues. The CDR3 DNA follows: TGTGCCAGCAGCTACACAGGGGGCGGTGATGGGGCCAACGTCCTGACTTTC. Translation: CASSYTGGGDGANVLTF.